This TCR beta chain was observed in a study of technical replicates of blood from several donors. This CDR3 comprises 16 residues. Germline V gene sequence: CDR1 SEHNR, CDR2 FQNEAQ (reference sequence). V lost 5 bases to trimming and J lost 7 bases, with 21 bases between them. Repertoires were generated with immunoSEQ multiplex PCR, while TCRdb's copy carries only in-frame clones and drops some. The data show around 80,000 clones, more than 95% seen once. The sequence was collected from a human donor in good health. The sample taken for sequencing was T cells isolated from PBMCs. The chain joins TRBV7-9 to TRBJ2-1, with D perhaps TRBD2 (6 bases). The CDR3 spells CASSQMDGRDENEQFF. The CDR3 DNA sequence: TGTGCCAGCAGCCAAATGGATGGGCGGGATGAGAATGAGCAGTTCTTC.